This passage covers 20 T cell receptor beta chains from one sample sequenced in a study of OX40 agonist ivuxolimab in advanced cancers. Produced via immunoSEQ multiplex PCR; TCRdb's table is partial and in-frame only. The profile shows more than 80,000 clones, 90% of them singletons. This sample comprised CD4+ or CD8+ T cells sorted from blood, obtained in a trial of the OX40 agonist ivuxolimab. These receptors all stem from an adult with an advanced solid tumor such as melanoma, head and neck, liver or kidney cancer.

This chain uses TRBV7-2 with TRBJ2-2, with 9 bases matching TRBD1. The length of the CDR3 is 16 residues. Germline CDR1 reads SGHTA; CDR2 reads FQGNSA. The junction had 6 bases not matched to a gene; V was cut back by 4 bases and J by 3 bases. The CDR3 here is CASSSRTGVDTGELFF. CDR3 nucleotides: TGTGCCAGCAGCTCCCGGACAGGGGTGGACACCGGGGAGCTGTTTTTT.

The sample holds one count of this clone. The V and J genes are TRBV5-5 and TRBJ2-1; 10 bases align to TRBD2. The CDR3 has 16 residues. From germline, CDR1 is SGHKS and CDR2 YYEKEE (reference sequence). The V and J ends lost 4 bases and 4 bases, in that order; junction bases with no gene match: 8. The CDR3 nucleotides are TGTGCCAGCAGCAGAATAGCGGGGGGAACTTACAATGAGCAGTTCTTC. It yields the protein CASSRIAGGTYNEQFF.

This chain connects TRBV11-3 to TRBJ2-7; D not resolved. V was clipped by 5 bases and J by 2 bases, with 19 bases between them. CDR1 is SGHNT, CDR2 YENEEA, per germline. CDR3 size: 16 residues. The CDR3 here is CASSMCTTRTPYEQYF. The CDR3 nucleotides read TGTGCCAGCAGCATGTGCACAACACGGACCCCCTACGAGCAGTACTTC.

V usage is TRBV19 and J usage is TRBJ1-3; no reliable D call. The CDR3 spans 14 residues. With 5 bases removed from V and 0 bases from J, the gap between germline ends came to 8 bases. The germline V gene encodes CDR1 LNHDA and CDR2 SQIVND (reference sequence). The CDR3 protein is CASSPGHSGNTIYF. CDR3 in DNA: TGTGCCAGTAGTCCGGGCCACTCTGGAAACACCATATATTTT.

The rearrangement uses TRBV2 and TRBJ2-1, with D maybe TRBD1 (6 bases). Germline CDR1 SNHLY, CDR2 FYNNEI. Deletions cut 6 bases from V and 5 bases from J, with 17 bases between. The CDR3 spans 15 residues. CDR3 sequence reads: CASSARGWRDNEQFF. Written as DNA, the CDR3 is TGTGCCAGCAGCGCCAGGGGTTGGCGGGACAATGAGCAGTTCTTC.

The V and J genes are TRBV18 and TRBJ2-5; D may correspond to TRBD1 or TRBD2 (6 bases each). The germline V gene encodes CDR1 KGHSH and CDR2 LQKENI. The ends were cut back, 2 bases at V and 5 bases at J, with 18 bases in the middle. The CDR3 loop spans 16 amino acids. In nucleotides, the CDR3 is TGTGCCAGCTCACCATTTACTTGGGGGGCCGGGGAGACCCAGTACTTC. Protein sequence: CASSPFTWGAGETQYF.

V is TRBV7-2 and J is TRBJ1-6; no reliable D call. Trimming cost V 5 bases and J 5 bases, with 10 bases left between them. Germline CDR1 and CDR2: SGHTA and FQGNSA. The CDR3 has 14 residues. The CDR3 here is CASSQTLDNSPLHF. CDR3 DNA sequence: TGTGCCAGCAGCCAGACCCTTGATAATTCACCCCTCCACTTT.

The chain has TRBV6-5 and TRBJ2-7, with 9 nucleotides matching TRBD1. The CDR3 is 15 residues long. Germline V lookup: CDR1 MNHEY, CDR2 SVGAGI. V gave up 7 bases and J gave up 3 bases; unmatched junction bases: 10. The DNA of the CDR3 is TGTGCCAGCAAACTCGGGACAGGGAAATACTACGAGCAGTACTTC. It translates to CASKLGTGKYYEQYF.

The chain links TRBV2 to TRBJ2-3, with 8 bases identical to TRBD2. V lost 6 bases to trimming and J lost 2 bases; unmatched junction nucleotides: 4. This CDR3 is 14 amino acids long. Looked up from germline, CDR1 is SNHLY and CDR2 is FYNNEI. This chain's CDR3 is CASRGGGITDTQYF. Here the CDR3 DNA reads TGTGCCAGCAGGGGCGGGGGGATCACAGATACGCAGTATTTT.

V usage is TRBV7-9 and J usage is TRBJ1-2; D is possibly TRBD1 (6 bases). The length of the CDR3 is 15 residues. Germline V gene sequence: CDR1 SEHNR, CDR2 FQNEAQ (reference sequence). Trimming left V 1 base short and J 3 bases short, with 12 bases between. In nucleotides, the CDR3 is TGTGCCAGCAGCTTAGGGGGGGCGAACGACTATGGCTACACCTTC. It codes for CASSLGGANDYGYTF.

The V gene is TRBV7-9, the J gene TRBJ2-5, with 9 bases fitting TRBD2. With 5 bases clipped from V and 4 bases from J, the junction kept 11 bases outside the gene matches. CDR3 length: 16 residues. CDR1 SEHNR and CDR2 FQNEAQ come from the germline V gene (reference sequence). CDR3 residues: CASSPRGLAGIETQYF. The CDR3 nucleotides read TGTGCCAGCAGCCCGAGAGGGCTAGCGGGAATAGAGACCCAGTACTTC.

The chain joins TRBV6-5 to TRBJ1-2, with TRBD1 matching 7 bases. V shed 6 bases, J shed 9 bases, and the junction held 16 bases outside the gene matches. The germline CDR1 and CDR2 sequences are MNHEY and SVGAGI. The CDR3 has 15 amino acids. The CDR3 protein is CASSLYRDRDRRYTF. The CDR3 coding sequence is TGTGCCAGCAGCCTATACCGAGACAGGGATCGTCGCTACACCTTC.

The chain combines TRBV28 with TRBJ1-3; D is possibly TRBD1 (6 bases). This CDR3 has 16 residues. Per germline, CDR1 MDHEN and CDR2 SYDVKM. Trimming left V 4 bases short and J 1 base short, with 14 bases between. The CDR3 DNA is TGTGCCAGCAGTTCGTCTGGGGGGGCGTCTGGAAACACCATATATTTT. Amino acid sequence: CASSSSGGASGNTIYF.

The chain's CDR3 is CASSSADRNTEAFF. CDR3 nucleotides: TGTGCCAGCAGCTCCGCCGACAGGAACACTGAAGCTTTCTTT. This sequence joins TRBV28 and TRBJ1-1, with D perhaps matching TRBD1 (5 bases). This CDR3 is built from 14 residues. Trimming pared 6 bases from V and 1 base from J, leaving 12 bases between. CDR1 is MDHEN and CDR2 is SYDVKM in the germline V gene.

V is TRBV7-2 and J is TRBJ2-1; perhaps TRBD2 as D (6 bases). The CDR3 is 15 amino acids. The V and J ends lost 5 bases and 6 bases respectively, with 17 bases between them. Germline assignment: CDR1 SGHTA and CDR2 FQGNSA. CDR3 DNA: TGTGCCAGCAGCCAACGGAGGGGAGATTCCAATGAGCAGTTCTTC. Its protein product is CASSQRRGDSNEQFF.

The table lists this clone with a count of one. This chain links TRBV6-5 with TRBJ2-2; 8 bases fit TRBD1. V dropped 0 bases and J dropped 6; count of bases not matched to a gene: 3. CDR3 size: 15 residues. From germline, CDR1 is MNHEY and CDR2 SVGAGI. CDR3 sequence reads: CASSYSDRAAGELFF. DNA for the CDR3: TGTGCCAGCAGTTACTCGGACAGGGCGGCCGGGGAGCTGTTTTTT.

CDR3 residues: CASSLVAGGSYEQYF. CDR3 in DNA: TGTGCCAGCAGCTTAGTAGCGGGGGGCTCCTACGAGCAGTACTTC. V and J are TRBV7-2 and TRBJ2-7; TRBD2 matches 10 bases. This CDR3 has 15 residues. V shed 1 base and J 0 bases; nucleotides not matched to a gene: 0. Germline V CDR1 and CDR2: SGHTA, FQGNSA.

The chain couples TRBV2 to TRBJ1-6; D gene unclear. V lost 10 bases and J 8 bases, leaving 15 bases between the germline ends. Germline assignment: CDR1 SNHLY and CDR2 FYNNEI. The CDR3 sequence is 13 residues long. The CDR3 DNA sequence: TGTGCCATCAAAGCCACGGATTATTCACCCCTCCACTTT. Its translation: CAIKATDYSPLHF.

This sequence joins TRBV7-2 and TRBJ1-1; TRBD1 is a possible D gene (5 bases). The CDR3 has 15 residues. CDR1 and CDR2 (germline): SGHTA, FQGNSA. V gave up 1 base and J gave up 0 bases, with 9 bases separating them. CDR3 sequence: CASSLGGTLNTEAFF. CDR3 DNA: TGTGCCAGCAGCTTAGGGGGCACCCTGAACACTGAAGCTTTCTTT.

This clone was observed a single time. A junction end diverges from the germline sequence, so it may reflect a read error. The chain has TRBV7-2 and TRBJ2-5; 9 nucleotides agree with TRBD2. The CDR3 has 14 residues. The germline gives CDR1 SGHTA, CDR2 FQGNSA. The CDR3 region is CASSLAGIQETQYF. CDR3 nucleotide sequence: TGTGCCAGCAGCCTAGCGGGGATCCAAGAGACCCAGTACTTC.